This T cell receptor (beta chain) comes out of a study of shared clonotypes between healthy human individuals. Overall study results and limits: Naive subsets usually exceeded memory subsets in estimated richness. Rarefaction curves obtained for sorted subsets showed sequencing incomplete despite large depth.

The study separated CD4+ cells into CD45RA+ naive and CD45RA-negative memory subsets. For this clone: Its antigen is not known.

Generated by immunoSEQ multiplex PCR, the TCRdb table keeps only in-frame clones and is missing some. The sample lists 1,400,000 or so clones, roughly 98.5% occurring once. The CDR3 length is 16 residues. The V end was cut by 11 bases, the J end by 2 bases, with 25 bases between. Germline loops: CDR1 SNHLY, CDR2 FYNNEI. This TCR derives from a man younger than 45 in good health. The specimen sequenced was naive CD4+ T cells sorted from blood. As to subset: CD45RA+ positively selected. This chain links TRBV2 with TRBJ2-7; D might be TRBD2 (5 bases). The CDR3 DNA sequence: TGTGCCGGAGCCAATAGCGTAAGAGGGAGTGCCTACGAGCAGTACTTC. Protein sequence: CAGANSVRGSAYEQYF.